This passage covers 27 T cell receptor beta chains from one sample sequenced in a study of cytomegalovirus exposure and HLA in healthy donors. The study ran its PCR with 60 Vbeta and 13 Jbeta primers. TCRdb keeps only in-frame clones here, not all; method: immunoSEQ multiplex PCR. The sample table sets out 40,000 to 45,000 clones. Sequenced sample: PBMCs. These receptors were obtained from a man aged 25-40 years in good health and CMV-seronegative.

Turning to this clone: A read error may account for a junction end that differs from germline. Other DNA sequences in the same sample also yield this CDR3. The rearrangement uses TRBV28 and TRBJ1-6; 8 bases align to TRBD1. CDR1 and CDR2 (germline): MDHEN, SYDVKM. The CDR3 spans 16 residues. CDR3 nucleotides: TGTGCCAGCAGAAAGATTCGGACAGGGTTGGGTTCACCCCTACACTTT. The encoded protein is CASRKIRTGLGSPLHF.

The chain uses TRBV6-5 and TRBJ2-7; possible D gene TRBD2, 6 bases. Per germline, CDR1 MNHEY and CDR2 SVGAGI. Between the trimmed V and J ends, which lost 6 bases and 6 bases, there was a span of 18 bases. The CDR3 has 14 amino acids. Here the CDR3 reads CASRGRKGVTEQYF. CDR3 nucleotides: TGTGCCAGCAGGGGGAGGAAAGGGGTCACCGAGCAGTACTTC.

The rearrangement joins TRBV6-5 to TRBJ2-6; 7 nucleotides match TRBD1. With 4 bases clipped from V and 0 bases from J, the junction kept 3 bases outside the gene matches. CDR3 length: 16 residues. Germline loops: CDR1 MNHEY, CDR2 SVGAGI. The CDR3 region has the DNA TGTGCCAGCAGTTCCTCAGGGGGCTCTGGGGCCAACGTCCTGACTTTC. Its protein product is CASSSSGGSGANVLTF.

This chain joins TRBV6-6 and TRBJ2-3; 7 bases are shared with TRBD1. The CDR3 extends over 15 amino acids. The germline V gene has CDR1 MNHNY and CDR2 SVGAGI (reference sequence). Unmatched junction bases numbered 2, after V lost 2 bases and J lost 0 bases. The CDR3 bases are TGTGCCAGCAGTTACACACAGGGGAGCACAGATACGCAGTATTTT. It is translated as CASSYTQGSTDTQYF.

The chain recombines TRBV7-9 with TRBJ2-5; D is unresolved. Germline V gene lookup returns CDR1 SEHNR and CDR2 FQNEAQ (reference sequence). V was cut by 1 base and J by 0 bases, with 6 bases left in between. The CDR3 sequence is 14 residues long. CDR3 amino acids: CASSLVQYQETQYF. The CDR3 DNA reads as TGTGCCAGCAGCTTAGTTCAGTACCAAGAGACCCAGTACTTC.

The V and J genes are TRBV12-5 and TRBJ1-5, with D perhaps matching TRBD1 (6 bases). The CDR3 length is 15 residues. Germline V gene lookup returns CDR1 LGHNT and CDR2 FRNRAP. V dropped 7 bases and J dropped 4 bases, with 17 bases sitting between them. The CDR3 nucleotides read TGTGCTAGTGCCTTCCAGGAGGACAGAAATCAGCCCCAGCATTTT. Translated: CASAFQEDRNQPQHF.

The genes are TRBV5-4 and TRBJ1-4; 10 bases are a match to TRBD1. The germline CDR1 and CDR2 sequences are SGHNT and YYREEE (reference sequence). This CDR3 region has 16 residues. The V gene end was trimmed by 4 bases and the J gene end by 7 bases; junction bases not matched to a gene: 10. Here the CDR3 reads CASSMTGGLIREKLFF. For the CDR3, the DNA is TGTGCCAGCAGCATGACAGGGGGCTTAATACGTGAAAAACTGTTTTTT.

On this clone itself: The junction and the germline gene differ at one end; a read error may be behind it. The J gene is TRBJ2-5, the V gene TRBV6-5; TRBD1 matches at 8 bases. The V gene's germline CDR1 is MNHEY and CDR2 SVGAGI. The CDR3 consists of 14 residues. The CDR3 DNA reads TGTGCCAGCAGGTCAGGGGGCTGGGGAGAGAACCAGTACTTC. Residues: CASRSGGWGENQYF.

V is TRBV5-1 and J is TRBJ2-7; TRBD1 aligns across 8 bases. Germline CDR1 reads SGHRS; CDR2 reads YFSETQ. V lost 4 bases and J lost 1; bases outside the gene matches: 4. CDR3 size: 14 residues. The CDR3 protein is CASSAGQGSYEQYF. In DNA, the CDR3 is TGCGCCAGCAGCGCCGGACAGGGATCCTACGAGCAGTACTTC.

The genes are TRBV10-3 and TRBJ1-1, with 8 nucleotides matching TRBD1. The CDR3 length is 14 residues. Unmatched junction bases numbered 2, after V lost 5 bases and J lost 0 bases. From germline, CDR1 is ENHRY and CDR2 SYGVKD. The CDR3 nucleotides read TGTGCCATCAGTAGACAGGGGTTGAACACTGAAGCTTTCTTT. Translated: CAISRQGLNTEAFF.

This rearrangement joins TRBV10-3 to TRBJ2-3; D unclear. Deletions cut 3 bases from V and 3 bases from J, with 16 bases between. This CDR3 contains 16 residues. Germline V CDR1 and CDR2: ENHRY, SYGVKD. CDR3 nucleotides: TGTGCCATCAGTGAAAGATTACCGGAGTCAACAGATACGCAGTATTTT. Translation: CAISERLPESTDTQYF.

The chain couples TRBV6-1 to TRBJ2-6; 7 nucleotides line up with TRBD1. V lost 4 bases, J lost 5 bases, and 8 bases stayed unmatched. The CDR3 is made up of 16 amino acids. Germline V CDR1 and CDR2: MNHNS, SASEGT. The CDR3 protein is CASSVERDSWANVLTF. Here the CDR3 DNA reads TGTGCCAGCAGTGTGGAACGGGACAGCTGGGCCAACGTCCTGACTTTC.

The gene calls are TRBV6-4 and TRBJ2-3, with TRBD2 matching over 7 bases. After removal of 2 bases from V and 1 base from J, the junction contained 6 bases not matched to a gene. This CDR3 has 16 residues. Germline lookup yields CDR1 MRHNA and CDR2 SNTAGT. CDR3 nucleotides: TGTGCCAGCAGTGACATTGGGGGGGAAGGCACAGATACGCAGTATTTT. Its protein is CASSDIGGEGTDTQYF.

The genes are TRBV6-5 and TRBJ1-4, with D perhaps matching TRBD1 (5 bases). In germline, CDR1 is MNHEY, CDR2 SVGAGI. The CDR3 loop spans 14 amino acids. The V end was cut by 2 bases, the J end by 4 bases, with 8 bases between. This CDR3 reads CASSYKGLNEKLFF. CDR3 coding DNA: TGTGCCAGCAGTTACAAGGGGCTTAATGAAAAACTGTTTTTT.

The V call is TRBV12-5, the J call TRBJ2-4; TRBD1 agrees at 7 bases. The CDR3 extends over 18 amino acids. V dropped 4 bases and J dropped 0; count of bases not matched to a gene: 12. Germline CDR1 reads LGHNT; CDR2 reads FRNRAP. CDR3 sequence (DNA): TGTGCTAGTGGTTGGGTAGGGGACAGCAGAATAGCCAAAAACATTCAGTACTTC. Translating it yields CASGWVGDSRIAKNIQYF.

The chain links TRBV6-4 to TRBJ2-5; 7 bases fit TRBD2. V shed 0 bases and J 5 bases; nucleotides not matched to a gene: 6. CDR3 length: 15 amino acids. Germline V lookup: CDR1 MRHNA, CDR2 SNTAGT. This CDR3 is CASSDSGGSIETQYF. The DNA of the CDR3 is TGTGCCAGCAGTGACTCAGGCGGGAGTATTGAGACCCAGTACTTC.

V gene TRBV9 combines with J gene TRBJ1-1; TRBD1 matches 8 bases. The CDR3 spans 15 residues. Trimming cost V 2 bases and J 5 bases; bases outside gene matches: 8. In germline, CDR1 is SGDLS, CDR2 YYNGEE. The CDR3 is CASSVFDRGGTEAFF. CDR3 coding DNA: TGTGCCAGCAGCGTCTTTGACAGGGGAGGTACTGAAGCTTTCTTT.

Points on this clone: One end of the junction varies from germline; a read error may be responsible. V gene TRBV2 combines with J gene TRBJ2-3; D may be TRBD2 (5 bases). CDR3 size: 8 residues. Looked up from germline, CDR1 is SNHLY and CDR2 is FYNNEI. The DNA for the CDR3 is TGTGTCCAGAGGGCTGCGGCTTTT. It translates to CVQRAAAF.

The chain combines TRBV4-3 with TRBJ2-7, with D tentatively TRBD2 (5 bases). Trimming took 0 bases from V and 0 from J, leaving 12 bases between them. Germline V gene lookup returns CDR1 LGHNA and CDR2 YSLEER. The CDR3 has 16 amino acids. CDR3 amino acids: CASSQDRPGSSYEQYF. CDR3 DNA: TGCGCCAGCAGCCAAGATCGCCCGGGGAGCTCCTACGAGCAGTACTTC.

The DNA for the CDR3 is TGTGCCAGCAGGGACAGGGCGAATAGCAATCAGCCCCAGCATTTT. The encoded protein is CASRDRANSNQPQHF. The chain links TRBV6-5 to TRBJ1-5; 8 bases are shared with TRBD1. The CDR3 has 15 residues. Per germline, CDR1 MNHEY and CDR2 SVGAGI. The trim removed 6 bases at V and 0 bases at J, leaving 4 bases unmatched.

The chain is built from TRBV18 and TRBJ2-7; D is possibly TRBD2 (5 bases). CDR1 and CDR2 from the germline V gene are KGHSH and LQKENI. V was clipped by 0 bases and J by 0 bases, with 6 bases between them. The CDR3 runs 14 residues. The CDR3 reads CASSPPAGSYEQYF. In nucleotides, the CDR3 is TGTGCCAGCTCACCACCGGCGGGCTCCTACGAGCAGTACTTC.

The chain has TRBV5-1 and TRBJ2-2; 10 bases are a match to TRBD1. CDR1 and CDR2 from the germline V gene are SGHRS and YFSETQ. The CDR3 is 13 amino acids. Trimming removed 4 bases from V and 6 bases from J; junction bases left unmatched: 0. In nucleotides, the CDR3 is TGCGCCAGCAGCGGGACAGGGGCCGGGGAGCTGTTTTTT. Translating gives CASSGTGAGELFF.

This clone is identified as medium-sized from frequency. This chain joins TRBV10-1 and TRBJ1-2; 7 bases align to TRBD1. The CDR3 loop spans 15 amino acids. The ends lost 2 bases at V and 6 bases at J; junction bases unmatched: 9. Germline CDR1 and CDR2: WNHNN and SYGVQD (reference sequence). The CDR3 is CASSEQGTEQNGYTF. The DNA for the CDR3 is TGCGCCAGCAGTGAGCAGGGGACAGAACAAAATGGCTACACCTTC.

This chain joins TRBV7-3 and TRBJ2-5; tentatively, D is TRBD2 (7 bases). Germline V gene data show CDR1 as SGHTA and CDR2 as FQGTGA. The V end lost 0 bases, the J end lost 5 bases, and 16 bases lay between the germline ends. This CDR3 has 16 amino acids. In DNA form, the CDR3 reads TGTGCCAGCAGCTTAACCGGCGGGGGCTCGGGGGAGACCCAGTACTTC. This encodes CASSLTGGGSGETQYF.

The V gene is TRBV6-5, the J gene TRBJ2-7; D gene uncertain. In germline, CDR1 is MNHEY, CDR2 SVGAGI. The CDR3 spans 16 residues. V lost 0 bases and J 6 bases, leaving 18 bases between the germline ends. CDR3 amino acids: CASSYSSSSAFSEQYF. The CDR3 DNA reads TGTGCCAGCAGTTACTCTTCCTCCTCCGCCTTCAGCGAGCAGTACTTC.

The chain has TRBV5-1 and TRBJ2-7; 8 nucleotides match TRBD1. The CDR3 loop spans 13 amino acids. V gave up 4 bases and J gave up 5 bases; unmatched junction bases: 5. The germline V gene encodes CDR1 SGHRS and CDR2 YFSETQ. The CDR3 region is CASSGQGDDEQYF. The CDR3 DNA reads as TGCGCCAGCAGCGGACAGGGCGACGACGAGCAGTACTTC.

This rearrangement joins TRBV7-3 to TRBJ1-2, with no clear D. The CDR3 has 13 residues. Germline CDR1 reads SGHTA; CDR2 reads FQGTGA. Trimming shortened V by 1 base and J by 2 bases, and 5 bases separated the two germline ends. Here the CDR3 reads CASSLKANYGYTF. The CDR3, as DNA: TGTGCCAGCAGCTTAAAAGCAAACTATGGCTACACCTTC. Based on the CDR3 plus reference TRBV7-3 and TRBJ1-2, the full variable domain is GAGVSQTPSNKVTEKGKYVELRCDPISGHTALYWYRQSLGQGPEFLIYFQGTGAADDSGLPNDRFFAVRPEGSVSTLKIQRTERGDSAVYLCASSLKANYGYTFGSGTRLTVV.